Listed below are T cell receptor beta chains from one sample, sequenced in a study of control samples from healthy donors and cancer patients. Sequenced by immunoSEQ multiplex PCR; TCRdb stores in-frame clones only, minus some. The sample has under 80,000 clones, under 90% seen once; the top ten hold 25% to 30%. The sequencing input was blood. These TCRs come from a man aged 50 or older in good health. CDR3s include the opening cysteine and the closing phenylalanine or tryptophan. A D gene is named only where the DNA matches it firmly. Rows give clone size only sometimes, using once, few, many, or a class for an expanded clone.

V gene	D gene	J gene	clone size	CDR3 protein	CDR3 DNA
TRBV7-2	NA	TRBJ2-7	NA	CASSLDRGGTPYEQYF	TGTGCCAGCAGCTTAGACCGGGGCGGGACCCCCTACGAGCAGTACTTC
TRBV10-2	TRBD2	TRBJ2-7	NA	CASSESASGSREQYF	TGCGCCAGCAGTGAGTCCGCTAGCGGGAGTCGTGAGCAGTACTTC
TRBV4-2	NA	TRBJ2-3	few	CASSQEGRGIRNTQYF	TGTGCCAGCAGCCAAGAAGGGCGGGGCATTAGGAATACGCAGTATTTT
TRBV3-1/TRBV3-2	NA	TRBJ2-7	NA	CASSQGGGGSYEQYF	TGTGCCAGCAGCCAAGGGGGGGGCGGATCCTACGAGCAGTACTTC
TRBV19	TRBD1	TRBJ2-4	few	CASTPGQGRKDSIQYF	TGTGCCAGTACCCCGGGACAGGGGAGAAAGGATAGCATTCAGTACTTC
TRBV18	TRBD1	TRBJ2-2	NA	CASSPRNRGTGELFF	TGTGCCAGCTCACCACGCAACAGGGGGACCGGGGAGCTGTTTTTT
TRBV6-2/TRBV6-3	NA	TRBJ1-5	NA	CASSYLDLPQHF	TGTGCCAGCAGTTACTTGGATCTGCCCCAGCATTTT
TRBV15	NA	TRBJ2-7	NA	CATSPEGLLTYEQYF	TGTGCCACCTCGCCGGAGGGACTGTTAACCTACGAGCAGTACTTC
TRBV10-3	NA	TRBJ2-1	NA	CAISDASRNEQFF	TGTGCCATCAGTGATGCGAGCCGCAATGAGCAGTTCTTC
TRBV19	NA	TRBJ1-2	NA	CASSIQKDYGYTF	TGTGCCAGTAGTATTCAGAAAGACTATGGCTACACCTTC
TRBV2	NA	TRBJ2-7	NA	CASTASTSDIRRYF	TGTGCCAGTACAGCATCTACGAGCGATATAAGGAGGTACTTC
TRBV24-1	NA	TRBJ1-2	NA	CATSDRVGASKGGYTF	TGTGCCACCAGTGACCGGGTAGGGGCCTCCAAAGGGGGCTACACCTTC
TRBV4-2	TRBD1	TRBJ1-4	NA	CASSQTGGGTNEKLFF	TGTGCCAGCAGCCAGACAGGGGGGGGTACTAATGAAAAACTGTTTTTT
TRBV7-3	NA	TRBJ2-3	NA	CASSLAEATDTQYF	TGTGCCAGCAGCTTAGCGGAGGCCACAGATACGCAGTATTTT
TRBV6-4	TRBD1	TRBJ2-5	NA	CASSRSGGRETQYF	TGTGCCAGCAGTAGATCAGGGGGCCGGGAGACCCAGTACTTC
TRBV3-1/TRBV3-2	NA	TRBJ2-1	NA	CASSRGEQVSNEQFF	TGTGCCAGCAGCCGGGGGGAGCAAGTCAGTAATGAGCAGTTCTTC
TRBV24-1	NA	TRBJ1-4	NA	CATSDSGLQGVGEIELFF	TGTGCCACCAGTGATTCGGGACTACAAGGGGTGGGGGAGATCGAGCTGTTTTTT
TRBV7-9	NA	TRBJ2-5	NA	CASNLVMGGQETQYF	TGTGCCAGCAACCTTGTTATGGGGGGCCAAGAGACCCAGTACTTC
TRBV7-2	TRBD1	TRBJ1-3	NA	CASSLAGTEGNTIYF	TGTGCCAGCAGCTTAGCCGGGACAGAAGGAAACACCATATATTTT
TRBV6-4	NA	TRBJ1-5	many	CASSEDGNQPQHF	TGTGCCAGCAGCGAGGATGGCAATCAGCCCCAGCATTTT
TRBV6-5	NA	TRBJ1-4	NA	CASSYGTAEKLFF	TGTGCCAGCAGTTACGGAACAGCTGAAAAACTGTTTTTT
TRBV19	NA	TRBJ2-7	NA	CASSIDRGPAYEQYF	TGTGCCAGTAGTATAGATCGGGGGCCTGCCTACGAGCAGTACTTC
TRBV30	TRBD2	TRBJ2-1	NA	CAWSSGTLGGEQFF	TGTGCCTGGAGTAGCGGGACGCTCGGGGGTGAGCAGTTCTTC
TRBV10-3	NA	TRBJ1-5	NA	CAISESLGNNQPQHF	TGTGCCATCAGTGAGTCCTTAGGGAACAATCAGCCCCAGCATTTT
TRBV7-2	NA	TRBJ1-4	NA	CASSFMGAQSGEKLFF	TGTGCCAGCAGCTTTATGGGGGCGCAATCTGGTGAAAAACTGTTTTTT
TRBV29-1	TRBD1	TRBJ1-2	NA	CSVEDRRAETGRDYGYTF	TGCAGCGTTGAAGACCGAAGGGCCGAGACAGGGAGAGACTATGGCTACACCTTC
TRBV6-5	TRBD1	TRBJ1-3	NA	CASSRGQGAGNTIYF	TGTGCCAGCAGTCGAGGACAGGGGGCTGGAAACACCATATATTTT
TRBV3-1/TRBV3-2	NA	TRBJ1-1	NA	CASSQDPERQTKTFF	TGTGCCAGCAGCCAAGATCCAGAAAGACAGACTAAGACTTTCTTT
TRBV5-6	NA	TRBJ1-1	NA	CASSPGTASGAFF	TGTGCCAGCAGCCCAGGGACGGCCTCAGGAGCTTTCTTT
TRBV6-5	NA	TRBJ1-2	NA	CASSLTQGGYGYTF	TGTGCCAGCAGTCTCACCCAGGGCGGCTATGGCTACACCTTC
TRBV5-1	NA	TRBJ2-2	NA	CASSFAGELFF	TGCGCCAGCAGCTTTGCCGGGGAGCTGTTTTTT
TRBV6-2/TRBV6-3	TRBD1	TRBJ2-7	NA	CASSYSDRAYEQYF	TGTGCCAGCAGTTACTCCGACAGGGCCTACGAGCAGTACTTC
TRBV11-2	NA	TRBJ1-6	few	CASSVDSVYNSPLHF	TGTGCCAGCAGCGTAGACAGTGTCTATAATTCACCCCTCCACTTT
TRBV4-2	NA	TRBJ2-1	NA	CASSQDTNEQFF	TGTGCCAGCAGCCAAGATACCAATGAGCAGTTCTTC
TRBV5-4	NA	TRBJ2-7	once	CASSLDHYEQYF	TGTGCCAGCAGCCTGGACCACTACGAGCAGTACTTC
TRBV11-2	TRBD1	TRBJ1-3	NA	CASSRNRGRGNTIYF	TGTGCCAGCAGTCGTAACAGGGGGCGTGGAAACACCATATATTTT
TRBV7-3	TRBD1	TRBJ2-5	once	CASSLQAGGETQYF	TGTGCCAGCAGCTTACAGGCAGGGGGAGAGACCCAGTACTTC
TRBV10-2	TRBD2	TRBJ2-7	NA	CASSELAGISYEQYF	TGCGCCAGCAGTGAGCTAGCGGGGATCTCCTACGAGCAGTACTTC
TRBV29-1	TRBD1	TRBJ1-1	NA	CSVGGAGGTEAFF	TGCAGCGTGGGAGGTGCAGGGGGTACTGAAGCTTTCTTT
TRBV4-3	NA	TRBJ2-1	many	CASSPRGRGASGYEQFF	TGCGCCAGCAGTCCTAGGGGGCGGGGAGCTAGCGGTTATGAGCAGTTCTTC
TRBV7-2	TRBD1	TRBJ1-2	NA	CASSSGTGRYGYTF	TGTGCCAGCAGCTCCGGGACAGGGCGATATGGCTACACCTTC
TRBV6-5	NA	TRBJ1-3	NA	CASTTGQSSGNTIYF	TGTGCCAGCACCACCGGACAGTCCTCTGGAAACACCATATATTTT
TRBV10-3	NA	TRBJ2-3	NA	CAINGYSSTDTQYF	TGTGCCATCAACGGATATTCTAGCACAGATACGCAGTATTTT